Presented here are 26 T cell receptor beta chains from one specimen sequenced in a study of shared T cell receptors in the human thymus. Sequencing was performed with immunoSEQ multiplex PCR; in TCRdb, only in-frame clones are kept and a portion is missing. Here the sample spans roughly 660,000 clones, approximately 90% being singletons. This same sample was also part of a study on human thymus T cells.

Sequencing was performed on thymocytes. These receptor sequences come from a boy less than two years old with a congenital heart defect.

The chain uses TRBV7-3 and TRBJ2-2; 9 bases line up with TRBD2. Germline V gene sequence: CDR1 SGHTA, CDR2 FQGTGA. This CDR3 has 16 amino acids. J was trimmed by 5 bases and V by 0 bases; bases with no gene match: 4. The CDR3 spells CASSLTGLAFTGELFF. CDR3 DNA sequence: TGTGCCAGCAGCTTAACCGGACTAGCGTTTACCGGGGAGCTGTTTTTT.

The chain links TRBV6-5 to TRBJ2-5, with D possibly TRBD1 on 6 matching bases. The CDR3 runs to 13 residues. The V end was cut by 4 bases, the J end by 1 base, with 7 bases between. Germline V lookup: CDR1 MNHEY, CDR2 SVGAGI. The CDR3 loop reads CASSWTAQETQYF. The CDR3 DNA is TGTGCCAGCAGTTGGACAGCCCAAGAGACCCAGTACTTC.

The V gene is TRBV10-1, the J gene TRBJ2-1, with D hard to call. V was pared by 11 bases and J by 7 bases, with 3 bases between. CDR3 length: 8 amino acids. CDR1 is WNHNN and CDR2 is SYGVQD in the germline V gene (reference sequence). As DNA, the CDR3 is TGCGCCGTAAATGAGCAGTTCTTC. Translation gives CAVNEQFF.

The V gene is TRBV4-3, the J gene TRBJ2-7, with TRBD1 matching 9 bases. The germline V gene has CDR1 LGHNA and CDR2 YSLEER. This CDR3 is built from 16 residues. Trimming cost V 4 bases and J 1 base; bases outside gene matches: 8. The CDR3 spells CASSRKPGQGSYEQYF. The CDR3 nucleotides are TGCGCCAGCAGCCGTAAGCCGGGACAGGGTTCCTACGAGCAGTACTTC.

CDR3 in amino acids: CASSLGAWASQYQETQYF. The CDR3 DNA reads TGTGCCAGCAGCCTAGGTGCTTGGGCGTCCCAGTACCAAGAGACCCAGTACTTC. This chain connects TRBV7-2 to TRBJ2-5; D is undetermined. Germline CDR1 SGHTA, CDR2 FQGNSA. This CDR3 region has 18 residues. Trimming removed 5 bases from V and 0 bases from J, with 22 bases in between.

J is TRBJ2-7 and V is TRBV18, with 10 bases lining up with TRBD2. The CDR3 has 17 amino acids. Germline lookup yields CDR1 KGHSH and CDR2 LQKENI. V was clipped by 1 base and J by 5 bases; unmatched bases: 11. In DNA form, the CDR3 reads TGTGCCAGCTCACCACGCGAGGAAGCGGGAGGGATCCACGAGCAGTACTTC. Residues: CASSPREEAGGIHEQYF.

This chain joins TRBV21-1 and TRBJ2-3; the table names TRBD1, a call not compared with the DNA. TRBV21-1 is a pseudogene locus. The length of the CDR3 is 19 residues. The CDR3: CASSKAESTGTASTDTQYF. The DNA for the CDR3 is TGTGCCAGCAGCAAAGCCGAGAGTACCGGGACAGCTAGCACAGATACGCAGTATTTT.

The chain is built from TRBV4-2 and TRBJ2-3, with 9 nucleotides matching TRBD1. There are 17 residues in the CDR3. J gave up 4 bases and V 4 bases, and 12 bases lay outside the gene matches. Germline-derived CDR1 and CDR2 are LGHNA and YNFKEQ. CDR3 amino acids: CASSLKRDRVKSDTQYF. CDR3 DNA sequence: TGTGCCAGCAGCCTTAAGCGGGACAGGGTAAAATCAGATACGCAGTATTTT.

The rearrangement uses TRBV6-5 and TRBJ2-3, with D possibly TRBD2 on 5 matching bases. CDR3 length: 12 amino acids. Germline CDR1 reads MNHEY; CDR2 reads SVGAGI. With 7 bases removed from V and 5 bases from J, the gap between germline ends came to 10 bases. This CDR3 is CASKGRGDTQYF. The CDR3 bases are TGTGCCAGCAAGGGCCGGGGAGATACGCAGTATTTT.

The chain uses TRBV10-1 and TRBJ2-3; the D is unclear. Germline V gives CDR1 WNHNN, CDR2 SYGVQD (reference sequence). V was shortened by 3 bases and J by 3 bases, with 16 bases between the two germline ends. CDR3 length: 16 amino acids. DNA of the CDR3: TGCGCCAGCAGTGACTTTGTGGCGAGGTTTACAGATACGCAGTATTTT. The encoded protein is CASSDFVARFTDTQYF.

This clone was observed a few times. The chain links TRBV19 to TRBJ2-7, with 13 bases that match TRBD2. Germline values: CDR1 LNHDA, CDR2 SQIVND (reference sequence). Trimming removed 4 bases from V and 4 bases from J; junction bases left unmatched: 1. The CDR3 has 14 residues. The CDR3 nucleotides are TGTGCCAGTAGTAGACTAGCGGGAGGATACGAGCAGTACTTC. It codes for CASSRLAGGYEQYF.

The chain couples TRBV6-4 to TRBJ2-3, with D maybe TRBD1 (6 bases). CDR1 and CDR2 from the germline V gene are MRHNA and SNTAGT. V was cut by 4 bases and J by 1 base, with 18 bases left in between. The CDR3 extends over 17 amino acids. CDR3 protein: CASSVLPQGSRTDTQYF. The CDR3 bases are TGTGCCAGCAGTGTATTACCTCAGGGGTCCCGCACAGATACGCAGTATTTT.

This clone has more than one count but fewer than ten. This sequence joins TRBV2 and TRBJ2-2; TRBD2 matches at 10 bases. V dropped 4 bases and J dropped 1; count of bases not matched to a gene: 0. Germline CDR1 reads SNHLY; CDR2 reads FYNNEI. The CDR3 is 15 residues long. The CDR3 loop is CASSGTSGNTGELFF. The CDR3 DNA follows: TGTGCCAGCAGTGGGACTAGCGGGAACACCGGGGAGCTGTTTTTT.

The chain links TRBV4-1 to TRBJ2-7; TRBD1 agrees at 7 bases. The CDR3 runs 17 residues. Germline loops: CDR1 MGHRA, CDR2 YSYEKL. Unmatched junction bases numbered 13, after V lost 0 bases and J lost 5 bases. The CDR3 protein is CASSQEGTAVYVHEQYF. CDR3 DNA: TGCGCCAGCAGCCAAGAGGGGACAGCGGTTTATGTTCACGAGCAGTACTTC.

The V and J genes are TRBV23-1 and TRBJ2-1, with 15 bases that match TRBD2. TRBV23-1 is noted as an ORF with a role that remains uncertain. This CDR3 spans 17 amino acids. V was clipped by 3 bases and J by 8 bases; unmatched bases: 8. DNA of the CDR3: TGCGCCAGCAGTCATAGGACTAGCGGGAGGGCCCTCGATGAGCAGTTCTTC. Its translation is CASSHRTSGRALDEQFF.

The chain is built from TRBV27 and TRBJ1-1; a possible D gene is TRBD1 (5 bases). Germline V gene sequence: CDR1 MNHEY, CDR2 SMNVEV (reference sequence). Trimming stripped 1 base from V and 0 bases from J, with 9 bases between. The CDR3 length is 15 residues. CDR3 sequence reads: CASSLLRDLNTEAFF. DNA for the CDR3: TGTGCCAGCAGTTTATTGCGGGACTTGAACACTGAAGCTTTCTTT.

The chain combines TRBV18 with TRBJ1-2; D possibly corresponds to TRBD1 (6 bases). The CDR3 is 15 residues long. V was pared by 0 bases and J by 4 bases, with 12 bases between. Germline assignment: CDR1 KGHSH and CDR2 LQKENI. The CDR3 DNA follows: TGTGCCAGCTCACCACCACAAGGGGGACGCTATGGCTACACCTTC. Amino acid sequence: CASSPPQGGRYGYTF.

The CDR3 DNA reads as TGTGCCAGCAGCTTAGTTGTCATTGGGCCAGGGAACGAAAAACTGTTTTTT. This gives the protein CASSLVVIGPGNEKLFF. V is TRBV11-2 and J is TRBJ1-4; a possible D gene is TRBD1 (5 bases). Trimming removed 1 base from V and 8 bases from J, with 20 bases in between. The CDR3 is 17 residues long. Germline CDR1 SGHAT, CDR2 FQNNGV.

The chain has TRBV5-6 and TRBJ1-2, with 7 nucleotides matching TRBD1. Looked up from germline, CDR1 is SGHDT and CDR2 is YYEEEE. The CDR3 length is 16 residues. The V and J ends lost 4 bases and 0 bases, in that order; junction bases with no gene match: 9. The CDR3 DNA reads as TGTGCCAGCAGCATCAGGGACAGTCACCCTAACTATGGCTACACCTTC. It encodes CASSIRDSHPNYGYTF. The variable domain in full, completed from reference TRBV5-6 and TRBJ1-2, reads DAGVTQSPTHLIKTRGQQVTLRCSPKSGHDTVSWYQQALGQGPQFIFQYYEEEERQRGNFPDRFSGHQFPNYSSELNVNALLLGDSALYLCASSIRDSHPNYGYTFGSGTRLTVV.

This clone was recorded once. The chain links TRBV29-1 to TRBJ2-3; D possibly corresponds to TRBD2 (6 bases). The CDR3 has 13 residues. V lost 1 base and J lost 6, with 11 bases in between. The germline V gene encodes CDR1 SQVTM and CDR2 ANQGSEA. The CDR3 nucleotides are TGCAGCGTTGAAGCTAGCGTGGGGGATACGCAGTATTTT. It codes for CSVEASVGDTQYF.

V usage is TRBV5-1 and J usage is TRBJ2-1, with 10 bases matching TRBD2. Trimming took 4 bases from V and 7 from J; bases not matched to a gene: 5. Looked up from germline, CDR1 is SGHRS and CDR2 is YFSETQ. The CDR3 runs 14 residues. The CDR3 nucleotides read TGCGCCAGCAGCCCTAGCGGGAGTACTAATGAGCAGTTCTTC. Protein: CASSPSGSTNEQFF.

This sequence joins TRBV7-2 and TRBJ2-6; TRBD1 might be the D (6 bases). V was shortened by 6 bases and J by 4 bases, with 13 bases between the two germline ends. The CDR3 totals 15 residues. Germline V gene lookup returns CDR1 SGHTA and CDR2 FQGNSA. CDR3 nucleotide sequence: TGTGCCAGCAGGACTCCAGGGGACGGGGCCAACGTCCTGACTTTC. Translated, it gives CASRTPGDGANVLTF.

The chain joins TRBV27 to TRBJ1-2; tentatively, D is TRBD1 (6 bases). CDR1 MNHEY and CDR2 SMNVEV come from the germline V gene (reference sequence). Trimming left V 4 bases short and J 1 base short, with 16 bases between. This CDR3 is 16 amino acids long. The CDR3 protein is CASSCGGRGDNYGYTF. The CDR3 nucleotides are TGTGCCAGCAGTTGCGGCGGCAGGGGCGATAACTATGGCTACACCTTC.

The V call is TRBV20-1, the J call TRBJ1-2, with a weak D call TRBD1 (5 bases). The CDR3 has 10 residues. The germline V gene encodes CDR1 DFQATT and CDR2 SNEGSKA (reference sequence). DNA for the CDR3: TGCAGGGAGGGGAACTATGGCTACACCTTC. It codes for CREGNYGYTF.

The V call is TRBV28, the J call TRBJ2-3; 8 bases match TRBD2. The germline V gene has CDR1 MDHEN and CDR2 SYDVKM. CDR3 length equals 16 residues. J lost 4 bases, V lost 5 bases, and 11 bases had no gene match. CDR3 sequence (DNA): TGTGCCAGCAGTCCCGGACTAGCTGATCGCGCAGATACGCAGTATTTT. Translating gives CASSPGLADRADTQYF.

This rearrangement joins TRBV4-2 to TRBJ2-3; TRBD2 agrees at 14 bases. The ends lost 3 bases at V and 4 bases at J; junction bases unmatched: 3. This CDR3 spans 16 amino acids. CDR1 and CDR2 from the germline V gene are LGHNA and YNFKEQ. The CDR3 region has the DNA TGTGCCAGCAGCCAGGAGGGACTAGCGGGAGCAGATACGCAGTATTTT. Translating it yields CASSQEGLAGADTQYF.